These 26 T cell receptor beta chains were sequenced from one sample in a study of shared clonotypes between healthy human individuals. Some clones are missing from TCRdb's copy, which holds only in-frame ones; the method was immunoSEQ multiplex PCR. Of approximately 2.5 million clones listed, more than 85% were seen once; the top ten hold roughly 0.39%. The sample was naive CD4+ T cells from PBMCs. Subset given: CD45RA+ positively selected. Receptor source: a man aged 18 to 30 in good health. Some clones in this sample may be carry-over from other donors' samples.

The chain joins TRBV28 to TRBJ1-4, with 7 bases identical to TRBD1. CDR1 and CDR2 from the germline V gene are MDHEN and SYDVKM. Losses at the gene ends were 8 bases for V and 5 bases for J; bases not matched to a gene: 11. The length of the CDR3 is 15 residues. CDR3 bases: TGTGCCAGCTCGGGTTTGGGACAGCTAAATGAAAAACTGTTTTTT. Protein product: CASSGLGQLNEKLFF.

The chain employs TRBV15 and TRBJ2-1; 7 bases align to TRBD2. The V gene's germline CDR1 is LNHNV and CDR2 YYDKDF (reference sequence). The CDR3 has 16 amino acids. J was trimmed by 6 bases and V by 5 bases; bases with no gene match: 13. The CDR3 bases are TGTGCCACCAGCGGGAGGCCCAGCGGGACTATCAATGAGCAGTTCTTC. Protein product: CATSGRPSGTINEQFF.

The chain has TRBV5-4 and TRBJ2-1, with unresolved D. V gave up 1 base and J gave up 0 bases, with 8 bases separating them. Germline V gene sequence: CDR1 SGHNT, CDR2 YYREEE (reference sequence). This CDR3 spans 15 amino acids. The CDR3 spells CASSLKGYSYNEQFF. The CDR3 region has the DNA TGTGCCAGCAGCTTGAAGGGATACTCCTACAATGAGCAGTTCTTC.

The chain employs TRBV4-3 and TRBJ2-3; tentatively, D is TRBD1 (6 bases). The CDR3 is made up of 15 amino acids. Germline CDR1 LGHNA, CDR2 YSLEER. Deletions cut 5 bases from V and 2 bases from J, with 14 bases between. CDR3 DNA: TGCGCCAGCAGCGGGCTTGGGGGCAACACAGATACGCAGTATTTT. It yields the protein CASSGLGGNTDTQYF.

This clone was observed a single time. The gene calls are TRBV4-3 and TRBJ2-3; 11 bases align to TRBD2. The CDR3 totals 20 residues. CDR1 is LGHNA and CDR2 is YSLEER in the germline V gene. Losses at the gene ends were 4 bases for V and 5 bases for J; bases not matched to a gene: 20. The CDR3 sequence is CASSLLLTSGASGRIDTQYF. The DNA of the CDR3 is TGCGCCAGCAGCCTCCTTTTAACCTCGGGAGCTAGCGGGAGGATAGATACGCAGTATTTT.

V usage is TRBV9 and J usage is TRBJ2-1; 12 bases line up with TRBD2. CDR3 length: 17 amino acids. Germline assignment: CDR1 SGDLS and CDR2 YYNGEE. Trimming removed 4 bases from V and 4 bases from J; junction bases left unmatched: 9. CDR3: CASSPRSSGRDYNEQFF. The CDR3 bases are TGTGCCAGCAGCCCCCGGTCTAGCGGGAGGGATTACAATGAGCAGTTCTTC.

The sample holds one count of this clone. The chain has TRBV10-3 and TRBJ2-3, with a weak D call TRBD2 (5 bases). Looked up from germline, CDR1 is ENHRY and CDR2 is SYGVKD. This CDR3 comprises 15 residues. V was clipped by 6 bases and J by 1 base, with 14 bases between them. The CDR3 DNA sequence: TGTGCCATCAGGGACCCAGCGGTCGGCACAGATACGCAGTATTTT. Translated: CAIRDPAVGTDTQYF.

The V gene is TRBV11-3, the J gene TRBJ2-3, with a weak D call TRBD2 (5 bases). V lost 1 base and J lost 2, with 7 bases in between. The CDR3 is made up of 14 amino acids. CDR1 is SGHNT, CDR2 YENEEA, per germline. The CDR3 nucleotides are TGTGCCAGCAGCTTAGGTAGCGCCACAGATACGCAGTATTTT. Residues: CASSLGSATDTQYF.

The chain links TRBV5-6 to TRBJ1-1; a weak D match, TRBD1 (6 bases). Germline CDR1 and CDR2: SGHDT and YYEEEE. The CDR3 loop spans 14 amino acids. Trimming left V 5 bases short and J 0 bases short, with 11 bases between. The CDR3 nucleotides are TGTGCCAGCAGACTTAGGGGGATGAACACTGAAGCTTTCTTT. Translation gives CASRLRGMNTEAFF.

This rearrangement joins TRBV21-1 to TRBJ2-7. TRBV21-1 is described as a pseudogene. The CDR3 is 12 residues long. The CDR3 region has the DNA TGTGCCAGCAGTTCCCATCACCCCGAGCAGTACTTC. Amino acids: CASSSHHPEQYF.

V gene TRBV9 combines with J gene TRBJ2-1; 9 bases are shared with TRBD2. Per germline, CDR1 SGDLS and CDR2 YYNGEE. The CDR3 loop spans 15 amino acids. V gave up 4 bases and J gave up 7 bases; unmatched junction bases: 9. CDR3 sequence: CASSPSSSGTNEQFF. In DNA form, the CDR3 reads TGTGCCAGCAGCCCGAGCTCTAGCGGGACTAATGAGCAGTTCTTC.

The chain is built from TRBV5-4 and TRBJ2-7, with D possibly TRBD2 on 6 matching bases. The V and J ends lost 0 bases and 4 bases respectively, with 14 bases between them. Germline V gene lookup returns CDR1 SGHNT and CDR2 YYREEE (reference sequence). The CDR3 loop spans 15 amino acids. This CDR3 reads CASSLAPGLEYEQYF. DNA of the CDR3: TGTGCCAGCAGCTTGGCCCCGGGACTCGAGTACGAGCAGTACTTC.

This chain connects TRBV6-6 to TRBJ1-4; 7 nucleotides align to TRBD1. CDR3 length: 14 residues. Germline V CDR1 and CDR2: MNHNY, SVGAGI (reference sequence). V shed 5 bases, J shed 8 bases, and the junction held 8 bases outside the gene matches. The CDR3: CASSNDRVREKLFF. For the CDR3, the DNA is TGTGCCAGCAGTAACGACAGGGTCAGAGAAAAACTGTTTTTT.

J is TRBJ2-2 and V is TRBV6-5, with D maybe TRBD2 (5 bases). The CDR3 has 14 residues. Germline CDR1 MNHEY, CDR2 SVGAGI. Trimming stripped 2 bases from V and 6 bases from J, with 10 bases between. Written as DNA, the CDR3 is TGTGCCAGCAGTTACAGCGGAAGAGCCGGGGAGCTGTTTTTT. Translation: CASSYSGRAGELFF.

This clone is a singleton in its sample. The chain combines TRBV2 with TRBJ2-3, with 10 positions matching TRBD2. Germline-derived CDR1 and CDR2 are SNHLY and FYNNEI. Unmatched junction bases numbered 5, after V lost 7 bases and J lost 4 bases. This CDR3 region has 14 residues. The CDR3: CASKREGRSDTQYF. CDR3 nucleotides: TGTGCCAGCAAGCGGGAGGGCCGATCAGATACGCAGTATTTT.

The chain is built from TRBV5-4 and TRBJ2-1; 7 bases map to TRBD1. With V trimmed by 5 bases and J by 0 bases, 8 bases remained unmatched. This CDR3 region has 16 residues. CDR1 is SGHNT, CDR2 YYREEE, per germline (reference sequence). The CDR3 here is CASSPTGANSYNEQFF. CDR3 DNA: TGTGCCAGCAGTCCTACAGGGGCCAACTCCTACAATGAGCAGTTCTTC.

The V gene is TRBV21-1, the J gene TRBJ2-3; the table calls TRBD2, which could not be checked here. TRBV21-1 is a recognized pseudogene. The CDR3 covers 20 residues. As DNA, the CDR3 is TGTGCCAGCAGCAAAGTAGGAGTTTTGGTGACTAGCGGGAGGGACGATACGCAGTATTTT. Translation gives CASSKVGVLVTSGRDDTQYF.

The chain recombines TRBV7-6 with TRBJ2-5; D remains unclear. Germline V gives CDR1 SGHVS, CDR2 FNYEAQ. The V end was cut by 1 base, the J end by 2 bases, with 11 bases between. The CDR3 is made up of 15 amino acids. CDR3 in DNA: TGTGCCAGCAGCTTAGGGATCGGCTCTCAAGAGACCCAGTACTTC. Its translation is CASSLGIGSQETQYF.

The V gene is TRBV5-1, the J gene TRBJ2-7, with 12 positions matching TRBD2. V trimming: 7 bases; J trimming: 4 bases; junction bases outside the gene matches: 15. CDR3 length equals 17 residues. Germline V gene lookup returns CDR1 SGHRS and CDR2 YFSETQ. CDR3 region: CASSRDGRLAGEYEQYF. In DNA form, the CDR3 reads TGCGCCAGCTCCCGGGACGGAAGACTAGCGGGAGAATACGAGCAGTACTTC.

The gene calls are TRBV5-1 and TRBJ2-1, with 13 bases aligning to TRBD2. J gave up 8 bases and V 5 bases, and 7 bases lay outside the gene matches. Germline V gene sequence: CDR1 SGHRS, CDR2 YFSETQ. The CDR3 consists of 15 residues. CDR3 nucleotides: TGCGCCAGCAGTTACGGACTAGCGGGAGCCGATGAGCAGTTCTTC. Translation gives CASSYGLAGADEQFF.

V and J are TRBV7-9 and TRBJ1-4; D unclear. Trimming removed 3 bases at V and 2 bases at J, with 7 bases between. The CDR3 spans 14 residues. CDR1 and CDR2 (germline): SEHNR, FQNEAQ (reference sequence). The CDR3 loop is CASSFTETNEKLFF. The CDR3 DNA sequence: TGTGCCAGCAGCTTTACAGAGACTAATGAAAAACTGTTTTTT.

CDR3 nucleotides: TGTGCCAGCAGTTATGCCCAAGAGACCCAGTACTTC. It specifies CASSYAQETQYF. This chain connects TRBV6-9 to TRBJ2-5; the D is unclear. V was cut by 2 bases and J by 1 base, with 2 bases left in between. CDR3 length: 12 residues. Germline V lookup: CDR1 MNHGY, CDR2 SVAAGI.

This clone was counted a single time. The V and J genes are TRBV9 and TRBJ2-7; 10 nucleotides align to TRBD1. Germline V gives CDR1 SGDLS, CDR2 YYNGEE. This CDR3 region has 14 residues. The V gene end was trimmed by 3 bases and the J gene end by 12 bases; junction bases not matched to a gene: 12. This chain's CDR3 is CASSGSLGTGERYF. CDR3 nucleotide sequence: TGTGCCAGCAGCGGTAGTTTGGGGACAGGGGAGAGGTACTTC.

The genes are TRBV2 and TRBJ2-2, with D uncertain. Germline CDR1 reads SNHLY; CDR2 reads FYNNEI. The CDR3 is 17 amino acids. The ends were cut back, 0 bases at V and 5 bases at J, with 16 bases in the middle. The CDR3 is CASSEARATLSTGELFF. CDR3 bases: TGTGCCAGCAGTGAAGCTAGGGCTACTTTATCTACCGGGGAGCTGTTTTTT.

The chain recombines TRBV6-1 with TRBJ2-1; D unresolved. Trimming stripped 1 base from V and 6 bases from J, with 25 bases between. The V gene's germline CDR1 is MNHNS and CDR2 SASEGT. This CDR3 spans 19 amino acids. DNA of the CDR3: TGTGCCAGCAGTGAAGAGGCGGTAGGGTTCGGGTCGTATTCCAATGAGCAGTTCTTC. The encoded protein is CASSEEAVGFGSYSNEQFF.

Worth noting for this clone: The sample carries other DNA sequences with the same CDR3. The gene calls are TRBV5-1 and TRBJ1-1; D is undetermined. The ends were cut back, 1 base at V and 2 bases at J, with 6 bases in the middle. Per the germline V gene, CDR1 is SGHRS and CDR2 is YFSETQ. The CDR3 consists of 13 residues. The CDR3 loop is CASSLNRNTEAFF. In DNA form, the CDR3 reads TGCGCCAGCAGCTTGAACAGAAACACTGAAGCTTTCTTT.